Below are 5 T cell receptor beta chains sequenced from a single sample in a study of T cell responses to AZD1222 COVID-19 vaccine (dated by TCRdb to the early 2020s). Libraries were built with the immunoSEQ multiplex PCR assay. TCRdb limited this immuneACCESS table to in-frame rearrangements with V and J called. A share of clones is missing; checked studies link under half to unresolved V genes, and the rest is unexplained. The sample contains 110,000 to 150,000 clones, roughly 93% of them found a single time. The ten top clones hold less than 2.5% of the sample. Reading the label with the study, this specimen's time point is: about 28 days (+/-7) after the second vaccine dose. The source material was peripheral blood, sampled 28 days after the second AZD1222 dose. The source is an adult who received the AZD1222 COVID-19 vaccine.

This clone showed up just a few times. The chain combines TRBV5-6 with TRBJ1-5; D gene unclear. The CDR3 spans 12 residues. V was trimmed by 10 bases and J by 7 bases, leaving 15 bases between them. The germline CDR1 and CDR2 sequences are SGHDT and YYEEEE. CDR3 nucleotides: TGTGCCCCCCGGGGTGCCAGGCAGCCCCAGCATTTT. Translated, it gives CAPRGARQPQHF.

Remarks on this clone: Other DNA variants within this sample encode the same CDR3. V usage is TRBV9 and J usage is TRBJ2-2; D is undetermined. The CDR3 runs to 13 residues. Germline lookup yields CDR1 SGDLS and CDR2 YYNGEE. Trimming left V 4 bases short and J 0 bases short, with 4 bases between. The CDR3 DNA reads TGTGCCAGCAGCCCAACGAACACCGGGGAGCTGTTTTTT. Translation: CASSPTNTGELFF.

The rearrangement links TRBV3-1 (or the pseudogene TRBV3-2) to TRBJ1-3; no firm D call. Trimming removed 5 bases from V and 7 bases from J, with 9 bases in between. The CDR3 sequence is 12 residues long. The germline gives CDR1 LGHDT, CDR2 YNNKEL (reference sequence). CDR3 sequence (DNA): TGTGCCAGCAGCGAAGGAGGGAACACCATATATTTT. Protein sequence: CASSEGGNTIYF.

The chain links TRBV3-1 (or the pseudogene TRBV3-2) to TRBJ1-3; D is unclear. The CDR3 is 15 amino acids. V was pared by 6 bases and J by 0 bases, with 12 bases between. The V gene's germline CDR1 is LGHDT and CDR2 YNNKEL (reference sequence). CDR3 DNA: TGTGCCAGCAGTCCTACCCCCGGCTCTGGAAACACCATATATTTT. Translation gives CASSPTPGSGNTIYF.

The genes are TRBV5-1 and TRBJ1-2; D is perhaps TRBD1 (5 bases). CDR3 length: 13 residues. Germline loops: CDR1 SGHRS, CDR2 YFSETQ. The ends were cut back, 4 bases at V and 6 bases at J, with 13 bases in the middle. This CDR3 is CASSVRQTDGYTF. CDR3 nucleotides: TGCGCCAGCAGCGTTCGACAGACCGATGGCTACACCTTC.